The clone carrying this T cell receptor (beta chain) was found once. Antigen unknown. In the CD4+ fraction, cells were divided into CD45RA+ naive and CD45RA-negative memory subsets. Sorted-subset replicate PCR reactions were performed with roughly 200 ng DNA, corresponding to roughly 31,000 T cell genomes. The repertoire was sequenced with immunoSEQ multiplex PCR; TCRdb's copy has only in-frame clones and lacks some. Of more than 2 million clones listed, more than 90% are singletons. The data were taken from a study of shared clonotypes between healthy human individuals. Study conclusions and caveats: Generation probability values for non-shared clonotypes were lower than those for clonotypes shared by all four donors.

V shed 0 bases and J shed 0 bases, with 9 bases lying between them. The CDR3 sequence is 15 residues long. Germline values: CDR1 SGHAT, CDR2 FQNNGV. V usage is TRBV11-2 and J usage is TRBJ2-7, with D unclear. Material: naive CD4+ T cells sorted from blood. Stated subset: CD45RA+ positively selected. The sequence derives from a young man in good health. CDR3 protein: CASSLDYHSSYEQYF. The CDR3 region has the DNA TGTGCCAGCAGCTTAGATTATCACAGCTCCTACGAGCAGTACTTC.